These 25 T cell receptor beta chains were all obtained from the same sample, sequenced in a study of cytomegalovirus exposure and HLA in healthy donors. Primers included in the PCR were 60 Vbeta and 13 Jbeta primers. Assay: immunoSEQ multiplex PCR; the TCRdb copy retains only in-frame clones and omits some. The data contain some 270,000 clones, roughly 91% of them seen just once; the ten biggest clones take up about 1.7%. What was sequenced was PBMCs. These receptors came from a girl aged 2 to 10 in good health and CMV-seronegative.

As to this clone: Its ends do not fully match the called genes, so a read error is possible. The chain couples TRBV7-9 to TRBJ2-7; 7 bases map to TRBD1. CDR1 and CDR2 from the germline V gene are SEHNR and FQNEAQ (reference sequence). CDR3 length: 16 residues. The CDR3 region has the DNA TGTTCCAGCAGCTTGAGTACAGGGGAAGAATCCTACGAGCAGTACTTC. Protein: CSSSLSTGEESYEQYF. Using reference TRBV7-9 and TRBJ2-7 for the parts outside the CDR3, the full variable domain is DTGVSQNPRHKITKRGQNVTFRCDPISEHNRLYWYRQTLGQGPEFLTYFQNEAQLEKSRLLSDRFSAERPKGSFSTLEIQRTEQGDSAMYLCSSSLSTGEESYEQYFGPGTRLTVT.

This clone occurred a few times. The genes are TRBV5-1 and TRBJ2-3, with 11 nucleotides matching TRBD2. The CDR3 length is 16 residues. CDR1 and CDR2 (germline): SGHRS, YFSETQ. With V trimmed by 1 base and J by 0 bases, 1 base remained unmatched. The chain's CDR3 is CASSLRTSGSTDTQYF. The CDR3 bases are TGCGCCAGCAGCTTGAGGACTAGCGGGAGCACAGATACGCAGTATTTT.

CDR3 protein: CAWSVFGTGGYEQYF. CDR3 in DNA: TGTGCCTGGAGTGTTTTCGGAACAGGGGGTTACGAGCAGTACTTC. This sequence joins TRBV30 and TRBJ2-7; the match to TRBD1 covers 8 bases. This CDR3 has 15 amino acids. Germline V gene data show CDR1 as GTSNPN and CDR2 as SVGIG (reference sequence). The V segment lost 0 bases and the J segment 4 bases; nucleotides outside the gene matches: 8.

The V call is TRBV30, the J call TRBJ2-7, with TRBD2 matching 7 bases. The J segment lost 2 bases and the V segment lost 0 bases, leaving 1 base of the junction unmatched. The CDR3 covers 13 residues. Per the germline V gene, CDR1 is GTSNPN and CDR2 is SVGIG (reference sequence). The chain's CDR3 is CAWSVRETYEQYF. The CDR3 nucleotides are TGTGCCTGGAGTGTGCGGGAGACCTACGAGCAGTACTTC. The full variable domain, in which reference TRBV30 and TRBJ2-7 provide the parts outside the CDR3, is SQTIHQWPATLVQPVGSPLSLECTVEGTSNPNLYWYRQAAGRGLQLLFYSVGIGQISSEVPQNLSASRPQDRQFILSSKKLLLSDSGFYLCAWSVRETYEQYFGPGTRLTVT.

CDR3 sequence (DNA): TGTGCCAGCAACGATTACTCAGGGGAGGGAGAGACCCAGTACTTC. Its translation: CASNDYSGEGETQYF. The V call is TRBV7-9, the J call TRBJ2-5; a possible D gene is TRBD2 (7 bases). This CDR3 is built from 15 residues. Germline CDR1 reads SEHNR; CDR2 reads FQNEAQ (reference sequence). Between the trimmed V and J ends, which lost 7 bases and 4 bases, there was a span of 19 bases.

The chain employs TRBV5-6 and TRBJ2-3; possible D gene TRBD2, 6 bases. V was cut by 0 bases and J by 1 base, with 12 bases left in between. In germline, CDR1 is SGHDT, CDR2 YYEEEE. This CDR3 is 16 amino acids long. CDR3 protein: CASSLVRAGRTDTQYF. CDR3 nucleotide sequence: TGTGCCAGCAGCTTGGTGCGAGCGGGCCGCACAGATACGCAGTATTTT.

This clone was counted once. The chain combines TRBV6-1 with TRBJ2-3, with 12 bases that match TRBD2. J gave up 6 bases and V 2 bases, and 9 bases lay outside the gene matches. CDR3 size: 17 residues. The V gene's germline CDR1 is MNHNS and CDR2 SASEGT. CDR3 in DNA: TGTGCCAGCAGTGAAATTGGACTAGCGGGAAGGGATGATACGCAGTATTTT. Protein: CASSEIGLAGRDDTQYF.

This clone occurred once. The rearrangement uses TRBV6-1 and TRBJ1-2; 9 positions match TRBD1. The germline V gene has CDR1 MNHNS and CDR2 SASEGT. J gave up 5 bases and V 4 bases, and 5 bases lay outside the gene matches. The CDR3 length is 14 residues. CDR3 residues: CASSAPQGAYGYTF. The CDR3 bases are TGTGCCAGCAGTGCCCCACAGGGGGCTTATGGCTACACCTTC.

This chain links TRBV6-6 with TRBJ2-7; 8 bases are shared with TRBD1. After removal of 5 bases from V and 4 bases from J, the junction contained 10 bases not matched to a gene. The germline CDR1 and CDR2 sequences are MNHNY and SVGAGI (reference sequence). This CDR3 has 15 residues. CDR3 sequence: CASSLSDRGKYEQYF. The CDR3 bases are TGTGCCAGCAGTCTATCCGACAGGGGTAAATACGAGCAGTACTTC.

This sequence joins TRBV2 and TRBJ2-7, with 9 bases matching TRBD1. The CDR3 extends over 14 amino acids. The V and J ends lost 6 bases and 5 bases, in that order; junction bases with no gene match: 8. Per the germline V gene, CDR1 is SNHLY and CDR2 is FYNNEI. CDR3: CASRPGQGNHEQYF. The DNA of the CDR3 is TGTGCCAGCAGGCCGGGACAGGGAAACCACGAGCAGTACTTC.

This sequence joins TRBV19 and TRBJ1-1, with no clear D. This CDR3 is 14 amino acids long. V shed 5 bases and J shed 2 bases, with 12 bases lying between them. Germline-derived CDR1 and CDR2 are LNHDA and SQIVND (reference sequence). CDR3 nucleotides: TGTGCCAGTAGTCTACCGGGAATAAACACTGAAGCTTTCTTT. It specifies CASSLPGINTEAFF. Combining the CDR3 with reference TRBV19 and TRBJ1-1 gives the whole variable domain DGGITQSPKYLFRKEGQNVTLSCEQNLNHDAMYWYRQDPGQGLRLIYYSQIVNDFQKGDIAEGYSVSREKKESFPLTVTSAQKNPTAFYLCASSLPGINTEAFFGQGTRLTVV.

CDR3 coding DNA: TGTGCCAGGACAAGACTACGGGACAGGGATGAAGCTTTCTTT. Translated: CARTRLRDRDEAFF. The genes are TRBV2 and TRBJ1-1; the match to TRBD1 covers 9 bases. The CDR3 has 14 amino acids. V shed 9 bases, J shed 7 bases, and the junction held 12 bases outside the gene matches. CDR1 is SNHLY, CDR2 FYNNEI, per germline.

This chain joins TRBV9 and TRBJ1-1; a weak D match, TRBD1 (5 bases). The CDR3 loop spans 13 amino acids. The ends were cut back, 0 bases at V and 7 bases at J, with 10 bases in the middle. CDR1 SGDLS and CDR2 YYNGEE come from the germline V gene. CDR3 nucleotides: TGTGCCAGCAGCGTAGGCAGGAGGGGTGAAGCTTTCTTT. Protein product: CASSVGRRGEAFF.

This chain links TRBV19 with TRBJ2-2; 8 nucleotides align to TRBD2. With V trimmed by 3 bases and J by 4 bases, 10 bases remained unmatched. The V gene's germline CDR1 is LNHDA and CDR2 SQIVND (reference sequence). The CDR3 contains 17 residues. As DNA, the CDR3 is TGTGCCAGTAGTATCCCCCGAGGGCTAGCGGGCACCGGGGAGCTGTTTTTT. Amino acids: CASSIPRGLAGTGELFF.

The chain links TRBV6-1 to TRBJ1-2; 8 bases agree with TRBD1. Germline CDR1 MNHNS, CDR2 SASEGT. CDR3 length: 14 residues. V shed 6 bases, J shed 7 bases, and the junction held 10 bases outside the gene matches. The DNA for the CDR3 is TGTGCCAGCAGACCCGGACAGGGCTCGTTTGGCTACACCTTC. Translated: CASRPGQGSFGYTF.

V gene TRBV27 combines with J gene TRBJ1-5; 7 positions match TRBD1. CDR3 size: 16 residues. The V segment lost 5 bases and the J segment 2 bases; nucleotides outside the gene matches: 9. Germline V gives CDR1 MNHEY, CDR2 SMNVEV (reference sequence). CDR3 residues: CASSPSTGFGNQPQHF. DNA for the CDR3: TGTGCCAGCAGTCCATCGACAGGGTTCGGCAATCAGCCCCAGCATTTT.

Details on this clone: This sample includes further DNA sequences coding for the same CDR3. The V and J genes are TRBV7-8 and TRBJ1-1; D remains ambiguous. The length of the CDR3 is 13 residues. Per the germline V gene, CDR1 is SGHVS and CDR2 is FQNEAQ. Between the trimmed V and J ends, which lost 0 bases and 4 bases, there was a span of 6 bases. For the CDR3, the DNA is TGTGCCAGCAGCTTAGCGGCGGGCACTGAAGCTTTCTTT. This gives the protein CASSLAAGTEAFF.

V usage is TRBV7-9 and J usage is TRBJ1-1; D might be TRBD1 (5 bases). CDR3 size: 14 residues. Trimming pared 5 bases from V and 3 bases from J, leaving 13 bases between. Germline V CDR1 and CDR2: SEHNR, FQNEAQ (reference sequence). CDR3 nucleotides: TGTGCCAGCAGCGGCCGGGGGACGGACACTGAAGCTTTCTTT. This sequence encodes CASSGRGTDTEAFF.

Points on this clone: A junction boundary mismatches the germline segment, possibly from a read error. This chain uses TRBV7-9 with TRBJ2-2, with a tentative D call TRBD1 (5 bases). CDR1 and CDR2 from the germline V gene are SEHNR and FQNEAQ (reference sequence). The CDR3 has 14 residues. Here the CDR3 reads CSSSSSQGTGELFF. Here the CDR3 DNA reads TGTTCCAGCAGCTCTTCTCAGGGAACCGGGGAGCTGTTTTTT.

The rearrangement uses TRBV5-1 and TRBJ2-3, with D maybe TRBD2 (6 bases). Germline CDR1 is SGHRS and CDR2 is YFSETQ. CDR3 length: 14 residues. V lost 4 bases, J lost 5 bases, and 14 bases lay in between. The CDR3 DNA reads as TGCGCCAGCAGCACGGGACTTCCTATAGATACGCAGTATTTT. Protein: CASSTGLPIDTQYF.

The chain has TRBV2 and TRBJ2-7; 8 bases agree with TRBD2. This CDR3 is built from 15 residues. CDR1 SNHLY and CDR2 FYNNEI come from the germline V gene. V lost 0 bases, J lost 5 bases, and 6 bases stayed unmatched. The CDR3 DNA follows: TGTGCCAGCAGTGAAGCGCGGACTAGCCGCGACGAGCAGTACTTC. It encodes CASSEARTSRDEQYF.

This clone has only one observation. The chain is built from TRBV10-2 and TRBJ2-2, with 10 bases lining up with TRBD2. Per germline, CDR1 WSHSY and CDR2 SAAADI. The CDR3 is made up of 14 amino acids. V was pared by 11 bases and J by 1 base, with 4 bases of the junction left unmatched. The CDR3 DNA is TGCGCCTCGAGGACTAGCGGGAACACCGGGGAGCTGTTTTTT. It encodes CASRTSGNTGELFF.

CDR3: CASSGGTYEQYF. The CDR3 nucleotides are TGTGCCAGCTCCGGGGGTACCTACGAGCAGTACTTC. The chain employs TRBV2 and TRBJ2-7, with D possibly being TRBD2 (6 bases). The germline V and J ends were trimmed by 8 bases and 2 bases, with 10 bases remaining between them. The CDR3 spans 12 residues. Germline V gene data show CDR1 as SNHLY and CDR2 as FYNNEI.

The V call is TRBV7-9, the J call TRBJ2-1; 10 nucleotides match TRBD2. J gave up 5 bases and V 5 bases, and 6 bases lay outside the gene matches. This CDR3 spans 15 amino acids. The V gene's germline CDR1 is SEHNR and CDR2 FQNEAQ (reference sequence). The CDR3 nucleotides are TGTGCCAGCAGCCCCCCGGGACTAGCGAACAATGAGCAGTTCTTC. It translates to CASSPPGLANNEQFF. Together with reference TRBV7-9 and TRBJ2-1, the CDR3 gives the full variable domain: DTGVSQNPRHKITKRGQNVTFRCDPISEHNRLYWYRQTLGQGPEFLTYFQNEAQLEKSRLLSDRFSAERPKGSFSTLEIQRTEQGDSAMYLCASSPPGLANNEQFFGPGTRLTVL.

In its sample, this clone was seen a few times. The chain links TRBV19 to TRBJ1-3, with D possibly TRBD1 on 6 matching bases. V was trimmed by 7 bases and J by 4 bases, leaving 20 bases between them. Germline CDR1 and CDR2: LNHDA and SQIVND (reference sequence). The CDR3 is 16 amino acids. DNA of the CDR3: TGTGCCAGTACCGAAACAGGGAATCCTCTGGGAAACACCATATATTTT. This encodes CASTETGNPLGNTIYF.